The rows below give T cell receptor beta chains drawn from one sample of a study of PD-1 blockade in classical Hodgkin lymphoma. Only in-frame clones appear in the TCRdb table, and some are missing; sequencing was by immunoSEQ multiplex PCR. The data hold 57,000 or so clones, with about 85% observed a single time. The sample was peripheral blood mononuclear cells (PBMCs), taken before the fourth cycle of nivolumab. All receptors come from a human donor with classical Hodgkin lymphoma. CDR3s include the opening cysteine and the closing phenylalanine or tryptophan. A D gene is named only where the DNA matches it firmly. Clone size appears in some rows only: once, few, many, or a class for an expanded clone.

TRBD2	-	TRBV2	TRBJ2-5	TGTGCCAGCACCCTAGGACTAGCCCGGTACGAGACCCAGTACTTC	CASTLGLARYETQYF
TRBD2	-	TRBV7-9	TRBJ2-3	TGTGCCAGCAGTCAAACTAGCGGGGGCACAGATACGCAGTATTTT	CASSQTSGGTDTQYF
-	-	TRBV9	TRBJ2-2	TGTGCCAGCAGCTTTCTCACCGGGGAGCTGTTTTTT	CASSFLTGELFF
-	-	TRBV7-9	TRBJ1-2	TGTGCCAGCAGCTCCCGGACAAGTAGCTATGGCTACACCTTC	CASSSRTSSYGYTF
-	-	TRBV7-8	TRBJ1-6	TGTGCCAGCAGCTTGTACAGAGATAATTCACCCCTCCACTTT	CASSLYRDNSPLHF
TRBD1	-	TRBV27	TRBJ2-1	TGTGCCAGCAGTTTACAAGGACAGGGCTTTTACAATGAGCAGTTCTTC	CASSLQGQGFYNEQFF
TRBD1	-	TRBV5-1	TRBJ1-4	TGCGCCAGCAGCTTTGGACAGGGGGCTGAAAAACTGTTTTTT	CASSFGQGAEKLFF
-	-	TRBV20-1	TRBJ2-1	TGCAGTGCTAGGGCAGGGGCTGAGCAGTTCTTC	CSARAGAEQFF
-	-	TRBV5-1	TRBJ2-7	TGCGCCAGCAGCTTGGGGGGCCAGATACTCTACGAGCAGTACTTC	CASSLGGQILYEQYF
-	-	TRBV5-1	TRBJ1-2	TGCGCCAGCAGCTTGAAGACCTCAGGGGCTCCTAACTATGGCTACACCTTC	CASSLKTSGAPNYGYTF
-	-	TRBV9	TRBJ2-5	TGTGCCAGCAGCGTAGAGGGGGTCTCCAGAGAGACCCAGTACTTC	CASSVEGVSRETQYF
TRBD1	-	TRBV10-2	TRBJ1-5	TGCGCCAGCTGGACAGGGGAGTTTAGCAATCAGCCCCAGCATTTT	CASWTGEFSNQPQHF
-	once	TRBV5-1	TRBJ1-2	TGCGCCAGCAGCTTGGAAGACCGAGTCTATGGCTACACCTTC	CASSLEDRVYGYTF
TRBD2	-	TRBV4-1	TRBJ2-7	TGCGCCAGCAGCCATATAGCGGGGGGGTCGTACGAGCAGTACTTC	CASSHIAGGSYEQYF